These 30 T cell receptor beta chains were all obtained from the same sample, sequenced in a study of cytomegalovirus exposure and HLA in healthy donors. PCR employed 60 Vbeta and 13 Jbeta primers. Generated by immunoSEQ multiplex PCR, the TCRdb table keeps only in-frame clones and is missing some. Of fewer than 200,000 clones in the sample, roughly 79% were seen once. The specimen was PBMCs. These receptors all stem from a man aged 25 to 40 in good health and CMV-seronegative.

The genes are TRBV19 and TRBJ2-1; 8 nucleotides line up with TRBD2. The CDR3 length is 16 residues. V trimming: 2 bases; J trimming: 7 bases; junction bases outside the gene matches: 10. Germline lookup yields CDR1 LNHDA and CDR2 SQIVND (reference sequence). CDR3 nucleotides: TGTGCCAGTAGTATAAGGAGCGGGAGTCGGGAAAATGAGCAGTTCTTC. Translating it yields CASSIRSGSRENEQFF.

The CDR3 bases are TGTGCCAGTAGGGAGGTTGGGCGTCCAGCTACGAACACTGAAGCTTTCTTT. Translated: CASREVGRPATNTEAFF. This chain links TRBV19 with TRBJ1-1; D is unclear. Germline CDR1 is LNHDA and CDR2 is SQIVND (reference sequence). This CDR3 has 17 amino acids. The ends were cut back, 6 bases at V and 1 base at J, with 21 bases in the middle.

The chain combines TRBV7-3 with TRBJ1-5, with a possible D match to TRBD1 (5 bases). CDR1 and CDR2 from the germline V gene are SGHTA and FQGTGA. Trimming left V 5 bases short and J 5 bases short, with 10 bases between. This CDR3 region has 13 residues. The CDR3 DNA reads TGTGCCAGCAGCCCAACGACAGATCAGCCCCAGCATTTT. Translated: CASSPTTDQPQHF.

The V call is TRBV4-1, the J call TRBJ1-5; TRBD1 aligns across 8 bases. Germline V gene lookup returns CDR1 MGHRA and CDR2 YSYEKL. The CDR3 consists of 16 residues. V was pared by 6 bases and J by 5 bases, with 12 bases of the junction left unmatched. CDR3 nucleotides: TGCGCCAGCAGACCTACGACAGGGGCCAAGGATCAGCCCCAGCATTTT. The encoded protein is CASRPTTGAKDQPQHF.

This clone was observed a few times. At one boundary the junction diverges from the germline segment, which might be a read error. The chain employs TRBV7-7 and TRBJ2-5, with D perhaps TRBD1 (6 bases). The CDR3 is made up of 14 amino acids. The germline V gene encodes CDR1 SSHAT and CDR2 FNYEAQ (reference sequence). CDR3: CASSNDGQQETQYF. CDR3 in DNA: TGTGCTAGCAGCAATGATGGACAGCAAGAGACCCAGTACTTC.

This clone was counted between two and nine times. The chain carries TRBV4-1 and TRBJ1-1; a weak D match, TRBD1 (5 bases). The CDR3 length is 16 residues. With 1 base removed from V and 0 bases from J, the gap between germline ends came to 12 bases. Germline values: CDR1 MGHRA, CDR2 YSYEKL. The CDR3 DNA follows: TGCGCCAGCAGCCAAGGCGTTCCGACAGTGAACACTGAAGCTTTCTTT. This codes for CASSQGVPTVNTEAFF.

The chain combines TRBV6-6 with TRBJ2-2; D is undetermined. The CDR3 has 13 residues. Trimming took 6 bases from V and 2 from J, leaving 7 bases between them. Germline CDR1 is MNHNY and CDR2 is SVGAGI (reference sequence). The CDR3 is CASRGANTGELFF. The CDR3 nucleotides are TGTGCCAGCAGGGGCGCTAACACCGGGGAGCTGTTTTTT.

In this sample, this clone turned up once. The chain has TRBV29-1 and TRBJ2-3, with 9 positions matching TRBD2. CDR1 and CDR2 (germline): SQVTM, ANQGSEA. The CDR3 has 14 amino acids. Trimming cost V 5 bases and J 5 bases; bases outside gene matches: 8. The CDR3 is CSVISGGGGDTQYF. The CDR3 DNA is TGCAGCGTTATTAGCGGGGGCGGGGGAGATACGCAGTATTTT.

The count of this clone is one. The CDR3 nucleotides read TGTGCCAGCAGTCCCGGGGGACGAAACACCATATATTTT. Translation: CASSPGGRNTIYF. The gene calls are TRBV6-5 and TRBJ1-3; a possible D gene is TRBD1 (5 bases). There are 13 residues in the CDR3. Germline-derived CDR1 and CDR2 are MNHEY and SVGAGI. Deletions cut 5 bases from V and 5 bases from J, with 10 bases between.

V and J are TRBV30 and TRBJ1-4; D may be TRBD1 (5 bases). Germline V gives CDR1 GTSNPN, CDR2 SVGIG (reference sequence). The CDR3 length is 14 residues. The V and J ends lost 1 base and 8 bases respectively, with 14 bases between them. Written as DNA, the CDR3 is TGTGCCTGGAGTGGGGGCAGGGTGGGGGAAAAACTGTTTTTT. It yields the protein CAWSGGRVGEKLFF.

CDR3 in amino acids: CATSRTGNQNIQYF. DNA for the CDR3: TGTGCCACCAGCAGAACAGGGAACCAAAACATTCAGTACTTC. The V gene is TRBV15, the J gene TRBJ2-4; maybe TRBD1 (6 bases). The CDR3 totals 14 residues. Trimming removed 2 bases at V and 5 bases at J, with 10 bases between. Germline CDR1 is LNHNV and CDR2 is YYDKDF (reference sequence).

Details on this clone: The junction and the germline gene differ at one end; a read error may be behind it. The CDR3 loop reads CASSFNRATDTQYF. CDR3 bases: TGTGCTAGCAGCTTTAACAGGGCGACAGATACGCAGTATTTT. The chain combines TRBV7-7 with TRBJ2-3, with a possible D match to TRBD1 (6 bases). Germline V gene sequence: CDR1 SSHAT, CDR2 FNYEAQ (reference sequence). The CDR3 contains 14 residues.

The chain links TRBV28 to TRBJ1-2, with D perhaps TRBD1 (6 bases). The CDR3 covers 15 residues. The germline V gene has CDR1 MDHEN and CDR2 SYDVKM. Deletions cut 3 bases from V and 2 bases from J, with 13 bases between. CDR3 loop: CASSFPSGQNYGYTF. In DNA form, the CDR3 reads TGTGCCAGCAGTTTTCCCTCAGGACAGAACTATGGCTACACCTTC.

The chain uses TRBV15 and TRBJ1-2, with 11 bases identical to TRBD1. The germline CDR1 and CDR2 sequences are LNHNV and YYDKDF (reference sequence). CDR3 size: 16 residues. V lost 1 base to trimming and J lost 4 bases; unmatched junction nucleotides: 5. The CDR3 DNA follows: TGTGCCACCAGCAGAGTCGGGACAGGGGGTCGCTATGGCTACACCTTC. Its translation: CATSRVGTGGRYGYTF. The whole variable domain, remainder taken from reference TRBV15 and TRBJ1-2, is DAMVIQNPRYQVTQFGKPVTLSCSQTLNHNVMYWYQQKSSQAPKLLFHYYDKDFNNEADTPDNFQSRRPNTSFCFLDIRSPGLGDTAMYLCATSRVGTGGRYGYTFGSGTRLTVV.

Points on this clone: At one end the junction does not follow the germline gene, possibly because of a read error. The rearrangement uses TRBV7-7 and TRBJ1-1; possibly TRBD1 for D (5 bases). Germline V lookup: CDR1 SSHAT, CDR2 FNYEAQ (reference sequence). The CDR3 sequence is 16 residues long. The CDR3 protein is CASSSTGGVVNTEAFF. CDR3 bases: TGTGCTAGCAGCTCAACCGGGGGGGTGGTGAACACTGAAGCTTTCTTT.

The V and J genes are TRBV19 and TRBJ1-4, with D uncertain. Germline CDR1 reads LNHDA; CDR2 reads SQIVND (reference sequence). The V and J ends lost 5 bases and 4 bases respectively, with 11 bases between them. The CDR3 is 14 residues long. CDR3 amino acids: CASSPQARNEKLFF. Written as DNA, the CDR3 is TGTGCCAGTAGTCCCCAAGCCCGTAATGAAAAACTGTTTTTT.

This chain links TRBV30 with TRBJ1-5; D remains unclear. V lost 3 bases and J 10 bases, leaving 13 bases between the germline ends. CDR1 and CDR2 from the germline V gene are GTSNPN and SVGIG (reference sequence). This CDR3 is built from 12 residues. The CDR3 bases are TGTGCCTGGAGCCATGCGAGCCCTCCCCAGCATTTT. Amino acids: CAWSHASPPQHF.

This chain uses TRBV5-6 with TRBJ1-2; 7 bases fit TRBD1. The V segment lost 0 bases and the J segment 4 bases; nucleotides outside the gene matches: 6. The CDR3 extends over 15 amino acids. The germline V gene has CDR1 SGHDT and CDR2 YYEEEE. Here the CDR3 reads CASSLGQGFGYGYTF. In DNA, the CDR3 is TGTGCCAGCAGCTTGGGACAGGGTTTTGGCTATGGCTACACCTTC.

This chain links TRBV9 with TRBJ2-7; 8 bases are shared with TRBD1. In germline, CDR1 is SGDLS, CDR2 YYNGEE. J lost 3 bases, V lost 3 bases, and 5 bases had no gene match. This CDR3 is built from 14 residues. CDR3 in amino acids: CASSEFTGGYEQYF. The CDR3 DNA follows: TGTGCCAGCAGCGAATTTACAGGGGGCTACGAGCAGTACTTC.

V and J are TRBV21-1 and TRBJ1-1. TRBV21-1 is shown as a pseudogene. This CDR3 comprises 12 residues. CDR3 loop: CASSNRDTEAFF. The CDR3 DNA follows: TGTGCCAGCAGCAACCGGGACACTGAAGCTTTCTTT.

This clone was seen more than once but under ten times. CDR3 loop: CASSFVSSGRTDTQYF. CDR3 coding DNA: TGTGCCAGCAGCTTCGTCTCTAGCGGGAGAACAGATACGCAGTATTTT. The rearrangement uses TRBV5-6 and TRBJ2-3; TRBD2 matches 10 bases. With V trimmed by 2 bases and J by 3 bases, 6 bases remained unmatched. Germline CDR1 is SGHDT and CDR2 is YYEEEE. CDR3 length: 16 residues.

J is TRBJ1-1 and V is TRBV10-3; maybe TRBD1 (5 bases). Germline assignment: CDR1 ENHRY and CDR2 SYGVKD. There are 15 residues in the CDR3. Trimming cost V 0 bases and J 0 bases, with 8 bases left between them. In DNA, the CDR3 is TGTGCCATCAGTGAGTCAGGACAAATGAACACTGAAGCTTTCTTT. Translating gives CAISESGQMNTEAFF.

The CDR3 spells CASSPHIGGLAEGTDTQYF. CDR3 coding DNA: TGCGCCAGCAGCCCCCATATAGGGGGACTAGCGGAGGGCACAGATACGCAGTATTTT. The chain couples TRBV4-3 to TRBJ2-3, with 11 bases identical to TRBD2. From germline, CDR1 is LGHNA and CDR2 YSLEER. With V trimmed by 4 bases and J by 1 base, 13 bases remained unmatched. CDR3 length: 19 residues.

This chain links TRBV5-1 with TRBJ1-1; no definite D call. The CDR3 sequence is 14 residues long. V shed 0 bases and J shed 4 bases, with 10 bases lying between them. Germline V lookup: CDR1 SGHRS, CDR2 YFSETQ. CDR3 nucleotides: TGCGCCAGCAGCTTGGCCCGAACGGGCACTGAAGCTTTCTTT. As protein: CASSLARTGTEAFF. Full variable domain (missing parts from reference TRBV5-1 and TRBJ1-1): KAGVTQTPRYLIKTRGQQVTLSCSPISGHRSVSWYQQTPGQGLQFLFEYFSETQRNKGNFPGRFSGRQFSNSRSEMNVSTLELGDSALYLCASSLARTGTEAFFGQGTRLTVV.

As DNA, the CDR3 is TGTGCCAGTAGTATAGATATCGGGACAGTCTCCTACGAGCAGTACTTC. It encodes CASSIDIGTVSYEQYF. The chain couples TRBV19 to TRBJ2-7; 7 nucleotides line up with TRBD1. V gave up 0 bases and J gave up 0 bases; unmatched junction bases: 5. This CDR3 has 16 residues. Per germline, CDR1 LNHDA and CDR2 SQIVND (reference sequence).

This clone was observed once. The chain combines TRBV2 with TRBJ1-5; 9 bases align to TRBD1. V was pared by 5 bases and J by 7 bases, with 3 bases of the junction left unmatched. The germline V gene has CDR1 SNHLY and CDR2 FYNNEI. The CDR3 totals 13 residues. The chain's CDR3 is CASSRTGGQPQHF. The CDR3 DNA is TGTGCCAGCAGTCGTACAGGGGGCCAGCCCCAGCATTTT.

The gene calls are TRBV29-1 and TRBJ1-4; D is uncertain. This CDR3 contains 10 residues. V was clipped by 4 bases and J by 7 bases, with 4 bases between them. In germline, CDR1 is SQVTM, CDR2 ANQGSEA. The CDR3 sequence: CSVGSEKLFF. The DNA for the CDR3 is TGCAGCGTTGGGAGTGAAAAACTGTTTTTT. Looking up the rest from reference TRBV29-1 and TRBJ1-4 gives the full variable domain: SAVISQKPSRDICQRGTSLTIQCQVDSQVTMMFWYRQQPGQSLTLIATANQGSEATYESGFVIDKFPISRPNLTFSTLTVSNMSPEDSSIYLCSVGSEKLFFGSGTQLSVL.

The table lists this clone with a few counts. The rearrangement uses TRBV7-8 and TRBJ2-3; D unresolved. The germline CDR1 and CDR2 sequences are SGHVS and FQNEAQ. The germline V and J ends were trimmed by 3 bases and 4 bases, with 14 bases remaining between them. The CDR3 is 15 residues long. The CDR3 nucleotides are TGTGCCAGCAGCTTTTCCGACCGGGTGCCAGATACGCAGTATTTT. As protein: CASSFSDRVPDTQYF.

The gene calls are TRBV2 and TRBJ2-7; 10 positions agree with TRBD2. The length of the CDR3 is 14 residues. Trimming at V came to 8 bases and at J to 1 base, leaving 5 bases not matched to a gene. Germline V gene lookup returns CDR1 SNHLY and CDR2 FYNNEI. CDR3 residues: CASHGTSVSYEQYF. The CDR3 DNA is TGTGCCAGCCACGGGACTAGCGTTTCCTACGAGCAGTACTTC.

The CDR3, as DNA: TGCGCCAGCAGCCCCCGACCGACAGGGAAGAGACTGGATACGCAGTATTTT. This encodes CASSPRPTGKRLDTQYF. The chain links TRBV5-1 to TRBJ2-3, with TRBD1 matching over 7 bases. The CDR3 extends over 17 amino acids. Looked up from germline, CDR1 is SGHRS and CDR2 is YFSETQ. The junction had 17 bases not matched to a gene; V was cut back by 4 bases and J by 6 bases. Full variable domain (missing parts from reference TRBV5-1 and TRBJ2-3): KAGVTQTPRYLIKTRGQQVTLSCSPISGHRSVSWYQQTPGQGLQFLFEYFSETQRNKGNFPGRFSGRQFSNSRSEMNVSTLELGDSALYLCASSPRPTGKRLDTQYFGPGTRLTVL.